This T cell receptor beta chain comes out of a study of cytomegalovirus exposure and HLA in healthy donors. Concerning this clone: The antigen is undetermined.

The study's findings and limits: Relative to the approximately 670-donor mean, N-insertions were reportedly fewer in an Asian-associated ancestry cluster in a later analysis.

Primers included in the PCR were 60 Vbeta and 13 Jbeta primers. Method: immunoSEQ multiplex PCR; TCRdb's copy keeps in-frame clones and lacks some. Its clone listing holds fewer than 45,000 clones. This TCR was sampled from a man aged 40-50 years in good health and CMV-seropositive. Sequenced sample: PBMCs.

The CDR3, as DNA: TGTGCCAGCAGTGGGAACGACAGGAGCAATCAGCCCCAGCATTTT. It codes for CASSGNDRSNQPQHF. The rearrangement links TRBV2 to TRBJ1-5, with TRBD1 as a possible D gene (6 bases). Germline CDR1 reads SNHLY; CDR2 reads FYNNEI. CDR3 length: 15 amino acids. With 4 bases removed from V and 1 base from J, the gap between germline ends came to 11 bases.